These 27 T cell receptor beta chains were all obtained from the same sample, sequenced in a study of human T cells and chemical hapten exposure. Time point: patch test 2, 6 weeks after DPC sensitization. Treatment in this sample: therapeutic diphenylcyclopropenone sensitization with weekly scalp DPC. TCRdb recomputed calls from the RACE reads with MiXCR, one row per CDR3 protein. The sample contains around 360,000 distinct CDR3 sequences, nearly 6.5% of which appear only once. The starting material was whole blood, obtained in connection with sensitization to the hapten diphenylcyclopropenone (DPC). The receptors shown here come from a woman aged 18-35 years with alopecia areata. Some clones in this sample may be carry-over from other donors' samples.

Worth noting for this clonotype: Germline is not matched at one junction end, which may reflect a read error. This sequence joins TRBV12-3 or TRBV12-4 and TRBJ1-2; 7 bases line up with TRBD1. This CDR3 contains 14 residues. CDR3 residues: CTSSLAGTAYGYTF. The DNA of the CDR3 is TGTACCAGCAGTTTAGCGGGGACAGCTTATGGCTACACCTTC.

In its sample, this clonotype was seen many times. The rearrangement links TRBV29-1 to TRBJ1-2; 8 bases are a match to TRBD1. Germline V gives CDR1 SQVTM, CDR2 ANQGSEA. With V trimmed by 7 bases and J by 3 bases, 7 bases remained unmatched. The CDR3 is 13 residues long. CDR3 sequence: CSATDRGDYGYTF. The CDR3 DNA is TGCAGCGCCACCGACAGGGGAGACTATGGCTACACCTTC.

This clonotype was recorded many times. This chain links TRBV7-2 with TRBJ1-6; no firm D call. The CDR3 runs 13 residues. Trimming took 6 bases from V and 9 from J, leaving 12 bases between them. Germline lookup yields CDR1 SGHTA and CDR2 FQGNSA. The CDR3 DNA reads TGTGCCAGCAGTCCTCGTCCGGGTTCACCCCTCCACTTT. Encoded protein: CASSPRPGSPLHF.

Many counts were recorded for this clonotype. V usage is TRBV7-2 and J usage is TRBJ2-7, with D tentatively TRBD1 (6 bases). V was cut by 7 bases and J by 6 bases, with 19 bases left in between. CDR3 length: 14 residues. CDR1 and CDR2 from the germline V gene are SGHTA and FQGNSA. The CDR3 here is CASTLVSGGVEQYF. The CDR3 DNA follows: TGTGCCAGCACCCTTGTAAGTGGGGGCGTCGAGCAGTACTTC.

In its sample, this clonotype was seen a few times. V gene TRBV4-1 combines with J gene TRBJ1-4; 7 nucleotides match TRBD1. The CDR3 consists of 16 residues. V gave up 0 bases and J gave up 3 bases; unmatched junction bases: 4. The germline CDR1 and CDR2 sequences are MGHRA and YSYEKL. The CDR3 DNA reads TGCGCCAGCAGCCAAGATGAGGGGGCCTCTAATGAAAAACTGTTTTTT. It is translated as CASSQDEGASNEKLFF.

J is TRBJ2-2 and V is TRBV28, with TRBD2 matching 10 bases. Germline CDR1 MDHEN, CDR2 SYDVKM. V shed 7 bases and J 6 bases; nucleotides not matched to a gene: 5. The CDR3 length is 14 residues. In nucleotides, the CDR3 is TGTGCCAGCACCACCAGCGGGGGGGCCGGGGAGCTGTTTTTT. Translation: CASTTSGGAGELFF.

Notes on this clonotype: The junction departs from germline at one end; a sequencing error may be responsible. This chain connects TRBV4-3 to TRBJ1-2; D not resolved. The CDR3 spans 16 residues. CDR1 is LGHNA and CDR2 is YSLEER in the germline V gene. CDR3: CASRQESKGANYGYTF. The CDR3 DNA reads as TGCGCCAGCAGACAAGAGTCTAAGGGTGCTAACTATGGCTACACCTTC.

At least ten counts were recorded for this clonotype. The CDR3, as DNA: TGTGCCAGCAGGGACTGGGATCAGCCCCAGCATTTT. Amino acid sequence: CASRDWDQPQHF. The chain couples TRBV12-3 or TRBV12-4 to TRBJ1-5; D ambiguous. V was trimmed by 6 bases and J by 5 bases, leaving 8 bases between them. The CDR3 extends over 12 amino acids.

This clonotype was recorded at least ten times. The chain has TRBV2 and TRBJ1-2; the D gene is possibly TRBD1 (5 bases). Germline V CDR1 and CDR2: SNHLY, FYNNEI. Trimming took 7 bases from V and 0 from J, leaving 12 bases between them. The CDR3 has 14 residues. DNA for the CDR3: TGTGCCAGCACCGGGGACGGTGCTAACTATGGCTACACCTTC. Translated: CASTGDGANYGYTF.

This chain joins TRBV2 and TRBJ2-1; D is tentatively TRBD1 or TRBD2 (5 bases each). Germline-derived CDR1 and CDR2 are SNHLY and FYNNEI. Trimming stripped 4 bases from V and 1 base from J, with 8 bases between. This CDR3 spans 14 amino acids. The CDR3 coding sequence is TGTGCCAGCAGTGGGGACGGGTCCTACAATGAGCAGTTCTTC. Translation gives CASSGDGSYNEQFF.

Only a few counts were recorded for this clonotype. V gene TRBV25-1 combines with J gene TRBJ2-2, with 12 bases identical to TRBD2. Losses at the gene ends were 6 bases for V and 3 bases for J; bases not matched to a gene: 2. Per germline, CDR1 MGHDK and CDR2 SYGVNS. The CDR3 runs to 15 residues. CDR3 coding DNA: TGTGCCAGCAGCCGGACTAGCGGGGACACCGGGGAGCTGTTTTTT. This translates into CASSRTSGDTGELFF.

The chain recombines TRBV3-1 with TRBJ2-3; the match to TRBD2 covers 10 bases. J was trimmed by 6 bases and V by 3 bases; bases with no gene match: 12. Germline V gives CDR1 LGHDT, CDR2 YNNKEL (reference sequence). CDR3 length: 17 residues. The CDR3 spells CASSHRTLAGAGDTQYF. The CDR3 DNA reads TGTGCCAGCAGCCACCGTACCCTAGCGGGGGCGGGGGATACGCAGTATTTT.

The V gene is TRBV27, the J gene TRBJ2-7; TRBD2 is a possible D gene (6 bases). This CDR3 has 16 amino acids. The V gene's germline CDR1 is MNHEY and CDR2 SMNVEV (reference sequence). With 0 bases removed from V and 0 bases from J, the gap between germline ends came to 12 bases. CDR3: CASSLSEGTGSYEQYF. The DNA for the CDR3 is TGTGCCAGCAGTTTATCGGAGGGGACTGGCTCCTACGAGCAGTACTTC.

This clonotype was recorded at least ten times. The rearrangement joins TRBV6-2 or TRBV6-3 to TRBJ1-1, with D tentatively TRBD1 (5 bases). The CDR3 extends over 13 amino acids. Germline V gene sequence: CDR1 MNHEY, CDR2 SVGEGT. V was shortened by 2 bases and J by 2 bases, with 6 bases between the two germline ends. CDR3 amino acids: CASSYRGNTEAFF. The CDR3 region has the DNA TGTGCCAGCAGTTACAGGGGAAACACTGAAGCTTTCTTT.

The chain couples TRBV7-2 to TRBJ2-6; D tentatively reads TRBD1 or TRBD2 (5 bases each). CDR1 SGHTA and CDR2 FQGNSA come from the germline V gene. The CDR3 is 20 residues long. The ends were cut back, 2 bases at V and 0 bases at J, with 20 bases in the middle. This CDR3 reads CASSLYGANLPHSGANVLTF. CDR3 DNA sequence: TGTGCCAGCAGCTTATACGGGGCAAACCTTCCTCACTCTGGGGCCAACGTCCTGACTTTC.

This clonotype came up a few times. V gene TRBV6-2 or TRBV6-3 combines with J gene TRBJ2-1; D is unclear. Germline V gene data show CDR1 as MNHEY and CDR2 as SVGEGT. V shed 6 bases and J shed 9 bases, with 9 bases lying between them. The CDR3 has 11 amino acids. Written as DNA, the CDR3 is TGTGCCAGCAGAACCGTTAGTGAGCAGTTCTTC. It specifies CASRTVSEQFF.

The table lists this clonotype with a few counts. The chain combines TRBV20-1 with TRBJ1-4; the match to TRBD1 covers 8 bases. V dropped 3 bases and J dropped 3; count of bases not matched to a gene: 6. This CDR3 region has 15 residues. Germline-derived CDR1 and CDR2 are DFQATT and SNEGSKA (reference sequence). This CDR3 reads CSARGRGRPNEKLFF. CDR3 coding DNA: TGCAGTGCTAGGGGCAGGGGGCGTCCTAATGAAAAACTGTTTTTT.

In its sample, this clonotype was seen a few times. The chain uses TRBV7-2 and TRBJ1-6; the D is unclear. Germline CDR1 and CDR2: SGHTA and FQGNSA. This CDR3 spans 14 amino acids. The V gene lost 2 bases and the J gene lost 10 bases, with 12 bases spanning the gap. The CDR3 sequence: CASSLRQDYSPLHF. Here the CDR3 DNA reads TGTGCCAGCAGCTTAAGGCAGGACTACTCACCCCTCCACTTT.

CDR3 sequence reads: CASSSRTSLGPQHF. CDR3 DNA sequence: TGTGCCAGCAGTTCTCGGACATCGCTGGGGCCCCAGCATTTT. The rearrangement links TRBV27 to TRBJ1-5, with D perhaps matching TRBD1 (5 bases). The CDR3 totals 14 residues. The germline gives CDR1 MNHEY, CDR2 SMNVEV (reference sequence). V lost 4 bases, J lost 9 bases, and 16 bases lay in between.

This clonotype has at least ten counts. The chain carries TRBV7-9 and TRBJ1-1, with D possibly TRBD1 on 5 matching bases. Germline loops: CDR1 SEHNR, CDR2 FQNEAQ (reference sequence). CDR3 size: 14 residues. Trimming took 5 bases from V and 6 from J, leaving 16 bases between them. CDR3 residues: CASSPLVGGAEAFF. For the CDR3, the DNA is TGTGCCAGCAGCCCCCTGGTTGGGGGAGCTGAAGCTTTCTTT.

This chain connects TRBV7-9 to TRBJ1-1, with a possible D match to TRBD1 (6 bases). This CDR3 is built from 13 residues. Trimming pared 6 bases from V and 1 base from J, leaving 9 bases between. The V gene's germline CDR1 is SEHNR and CDR2 FQNEAQ (reference sequence). The CDR3 region has the DNA TGTGCCAGCAGGGAGGGACAGAACACTGAAGCTTTCTTT. Translated, it gives CASREGQNTEAFF.

This clonotype was found many times. V is TRBV14 and J is TRBJ2-4; tentative D call: TRBD1 (5 bases). CDR1 is SGHDN and CDR2 is FVKESK in the germline V gene. The CDR3 is 13 residues long. V gave up 0 bases and J gave up 6 bases, with 6 bases separating them. The DNA of the CDR3 is TGTGCCAGCAGCCAAGACAGGGCAAACATTCAGTACTTC. Translation: CASSQDRANIQYF.

Only a few counts were recorded for this clonotype. J is TRBJ2-3 and V is TRBV12-3 or TRBV12-4, with 10 nucleotides matching TRBD2. J was trimmed by 5 bases and V by 3 bases; bases with no gene match: 5. The CDR3 consists of 15 residues. CDR3 DNA sequence: TGTGCCAGCAGTTTGATAGCGGGGGGACGAGATACGCAGTATTTT. It yields the protein CASSLIAGGRDTQYF.

V is TRBV9 and J is TRBJ2-2, with D maybe TRBD2 (6 bases). This CDR3 is built from 16 residues. Trimming left V 1 base short and J 0 bases short, with 10 bases between. Germline V CDR1 and CDR2: SGDLS, YYNGEE. The CDR3 DNA sequence: TGTGCCAGCAGCGTACGCGGGGACTCGAACACCGGGGAGCTGTTTTTT. Encoded protein: CASSVRGDSNTGELFF.

In its sample, this clonotype was seen a few times. The chain is built from TRBV27 and TRBJ2-2; D is unresolved. Germline CDR1 reads MNHEY; CDR2 reads SMNVEV (reference sequence). The CDR3 length is 14 residues. The V and J ends lost 5 bases and 0 bases respectively, with 7 bases between them. CDR3 loop: CASSRHSNTGELFF. The CDR3 DNA reads as TGTGCCAGCAGTAGACATTCGAACACCGGGGAGCTGTTTTTT.

This clonotype showed up many times. The rearrangement links TRBV20-1 to TRBJ2-1; 8 bases agree with TRBD2. Trimming removed 1 base from V and 10 bases from J; junction bases left unmatched: 0. The CDR3 is made up of 11 amino acids. Germline V lookup: CDR1 DFQATT, CDR2 SNEGSKA (reference sequence). The CDR3 protein is CSARVAGEQFF. CDR3 in DNA: TGCAGTGCTAGAGTAGCGGGGGAGCAGTTCTTC.

The V gene is TRBV3-1, the J gene TRBJ1-5, with D hard to call. Germline V gene lookup returns CDR1 LGHDT and CDR2 YNNKEL (reference sequence). V was clipped by 3 bases and J by 7 bases, with 16 bases between them. The CDR3 spans 15 residues. The CDR3 is CASSQRRGAGQPQHF. CDR3 DNA sequence: TGTGCCAGCAGCCAGAGGCGTGGAGCGGGACAGCCCCAGCATTTT.